This T cell receptor beta chain is from a study of OX40 agonist ivuxolimab in advanced cancers. Only in-frame clones appear in the TCRdb table, and some are missing; sequencing was by immunoSEQ multiplex PCR. The sample shows about 64,000 clones, 91% of them seen only once. Findings and limits, study-wide: The specificity for antigen of the expanded peripheral T cells was not determined.

In regard to this clone: Its specificity is unknown.

The CDR3 is made up of 15 amino acids. The V gene's germline CDR1 is LNHDA and CDR2 SQIVND (reference sequence). V was clipped by 6 bases and J by 4 bases; unmatched bases: 7. The J gene is TRBJ2-5, the V gene TRBV19, with 11 bases lining up with TRBD2. This TCR derives from an adult with an advanced solid tumor such as melanoma, head and neck, liver or kidney cancer. The sample in question was CD4+ or CD8+ T cells sorted from blood, obtained in a trial of the OX40 agonist ivuxolimab. The CDR3, as DNA: TGTGCCAGTAGCGTGGTAGCGGGAGGGCCAGAGACCCAGTACTTC. Translating gives CASSVVAGGPETQYF. The full variable domain, with the rest looked up from reference TRBV19 and TRBJ2-5, is DGGITQSPKYLFRKEGQNVTLSCEQNLNHDAMYWYRQDPGQGLRLIYYSQIVNDFQKGDIAEGYSVSREKKESFPLTVTSAQKNPTAFYLCASSVVAGGPETQYFGPGTRLLVL.